The source of this T cell receptor (beta chain) is a study of blood T cell repertoires in COVID-19. Looking at the study overall: Samples came from the United States, Italy and Spain, spanning acute and convalescent COVID-19.

This clone was observed a single time. Original analysis: For nucleated cells, counts were estimated from reference gene primer amplification. Method: immunoSEQ multiplex PCR; TCRdb's copy keeps in-frame clones and lacks some. V, J and clone size derive from that table, while D and trimming were established from the DNA sequence. The sample carries about 48,000 clones, over 75% recorded once. The trim removed 5 bases at V and 4 bases at J, leaving 13 bases unmatched. From germline, CDR1 is SGHTA and CDR2 FQGTGA. The CDR3 covers 18 residues. The sequence derives from a man between 65 and 79 years old with acute or convalescent COVID-19. This rearrangement joins TRBV7-3 to TRBJ2-7; TRBD2 matches 14 bases. The material sequenced was peripheral blood. In nucleotides, the CDR3 is TGTGCCAGCAGCCCCCAGGGGGGACTAGCGGGGGCCCCTTACGAGCAGTACTTC. The encoded protein is CASSPQGGLAGAPYEQYF.